A single sample gave rise to the 2 T cell receptor beta chains below, sequenced in a study of cytomegalovirus exposure and HLA in healthy donors. Primers included in the PCR were 60 Vbeta and 13 Jbeta primers. Repertoires were generated with immunoSEQ multiplex PCR, while TCRdb's copy carries only in-frame clones and drops some. In the table there are 150,000 to 250,000 clones, 79% of which are singletons. Source material: PBMCs. These receptors came from a girl aged 10 to 17 in good health and CMV-seropositive.

The CDR3 sequence is CASSIPGSAYEQYF. For the CDR3, the DNA is TGTGCCAGTAGTATTCCCGGAAGCGCCTACGAGCAGTACTTC. The chain joins TRBV19 to TRBJ2-7; D remains unclear. Germline V lookup: CDR1 LNHDA, CDR2 SQIVND (reference sequence). There are 14 residues in the CDR3. Trimming removed 3 bases from V and 2 bases from J, with 11 bases in between.

CDR3 in amino acids: CASSLDSLGLAAKNIQYF. The CDR3 DNA sequence: TGTGCCAGCAGCTTAGATAGTTTGGGACTAGCGGCCAAAAACATTCAGTACTTC. The chain employs TRBV7-2 and TRBJ2-4, with 10 bases aligning to TRBD2. In germline, CDR1 is SGHTA, CDR2 FQGNSA. CDR3 length equals 18 residues. The V segment lost 1 base and the J segment 1 base; nucleotides outside the gene matches: 7.